This T cell receptor (beta chain) was obtained from a study of CXCR3-negative and CXCR3-positive naive CD8 T cells. CDR1 is DFQATT and CDR2 is SNEGSKA in the germline V gene (reference sequence). The CDR3 totals 16 residues. The method, 5' RACE with UMI labels, was used to prepare the TRB cDNA libraries. TCRdb re-called the 5' RACE reads; every CDR3 protein appears as one record, without DNA. The repertoire table contains 45,000 or so distinct CDR3 sequences. The sequence derives from a human donor in good health. Some clones in this sample may be carry-over from other donors' samples. The gene calls are TRBV20-1 and TRBJ2-3; TCRdb returns TRBD1, unconfirmable since there is no DNA. Sequencing was done on a sample of naive CXCR3- CD8+ T cells from blood. Subset given: CD45RO-CCR7+CD27+CD95- naive CD8+ T cells lacking CXCR3 (TNR3-). The CDR3: CSARVQAWLSTDTQYF.